The following is a T cell receptor beta chain sequence with its context. Libraries were prepared by immunoSEQ multiplex PCR; TCRdb keeps only in-frame clonotypes and omits some of them. The sample contains about 370,000 clones, around 89% of which appear only once. The sample is drawn from a study of blood T cell repertoires in COVID-19. The CDR3 extends over 15 amino acids. With 4 bases clipped from V and 5 bases from J, the junction kept 5 bases outside the gene matches. The germline gives CDR1 LGHDT, CDR2 YNNKEL (reference sequence). The J gene is TRBJ1-1, the V gene TRBV3-1 (or the pseudogene TRBV3-2); 12 nucleotides line up with TRBD1. The clonotype comes from a woman in her thirties with COVID-19, enrolled during active disease. The specimen was peripheral blood. The CDR3 sequence is CASSRGQGARTEAFF. The DNA for the CDR3 is TGTGCCAGCAGCCGGGGACAGGGGGCGAGGACTGAAGCTTTCTTT.